These T cell receptor beta chains were read from a single sample in a study of shared clonotypes between healthy human individuals. Here immunoSEQ multiplex PCR was the method, and the copy in TCRdb shows in-frame clones only, minus some. The repertoire holds more than 2 million clones, with 90% to 95% as singletons. The sequenced sample was naive CD4+ T cells sorted from blood. These receptors came from a man between 18 and 29 years old in good health. Both conserved end residues are part of each CDR3. D genes are given only for firm matches. Only some rows state a clone size, as once, few, many or a class for expanded clones.

17 TRBJ1-5 . TRBD1 TRBV7-8 TGTGCCAGCAGCTTAGGTCCAGTCAGGGGGAACAATCAGCCCCAGCATTTT CASSLGPVRGNNQPQHF
16 TRBJ2-3 . TRBD1 TRBV28 TGTGCCAGCAGCGCTACCGGGACAGGAGTTTCAGATACGCAGTATTTT CASSATGTGVSDTQYF
16 TRBJ1-2 . TRBD1 TRBV6-5 TGTGCCAGCAGTTACTTCTCCGGGACAGCGAGCTATGGCTACACCTTC CASSYFSGTASYGYTF
15 TRBJ1-4 . . TRBV6-5 TGTGCCAGCAGATCCTCCGGGACCGATAATGAAAAACTGTTTTTT CASRSSGTDNEKLFF
16 TRBJ1-1 . TRBD1 TRBV29-1 TGCAGCGTTGCGGGACAGGGGGGAGGGATGAACACTGAAGCTTTCTTT CSVAGQGGGMNTEAFF
15 TRBJ2-1 . TRBD2 TRBV4-3 TGCGCCAGCAGCCAAGGTCTAGCGGGAGTAAATGAGCAGTTCTTC CASSQGLAGVNEQFF
15 TRBJ1-5 . . TRBV29-1 TGCAGCGTTGTACCAGGGGATGATAGCAATCAGCCCCAGCATTTT CSVVPGDDSNQPQHF
15 TRBJ2-1 . TRBD2 TRBV10-3 TGTGCCATCAGCGCGGGTCGGGAGGGCCCGAATGAGCAGTTCTTC CAISAGREGPNEQFF
12 TRBJ2-7 once . TRBV6-5 TGTGCCAGCAGCCAGGGACACTACGAGCAGTACTTC CASSQGHYEQYF
14 TRBJ2-5 . . TRBV6-5 TGTGCCAGCAGTTACTCGGCCCCCCAAGAGACCCAGTACTTC CASSYSAPQETQYF
11 TRBJ2-4 . . TRBV11-2 TGTGCCAGCAGCCCCGTTAACATTCAGTACTTC CASSPVNIQYF
14 TRBJ2-7 . . TRBV5-4 TGTGCCAGCAGCCCGGGACCTAGCTCCTACGAGCAGTACTTC CASSPGPSSYEQYF
18 TRBJ2-7 . . TRBV21-1 TGTGCCAGCAGCAAATGTGGGCTAGCGGGAGCTAGGTCCTACGAGCAGTACTTC CASSKCGLAGARSYEQYF
11 TRBJ2-7 . . TRBV6-6 TGTGCCAGCAGTTACTCACGGGAGCAGTACTTC CASSYSREQYF
14 TRBJ1-1 . TRBD1 TRBV10-2 TGCGCCAGCAGTGATAGGGGGCTCAGCCCTGAAGCTTTCTTT CASSDRGLSPEAFF
13 TRBJ1-1 . . TRBV25-1 TGTGCCAGCAGTGAATATCTGGAGGGTGAAGCTTTCTTT CASSEYLEGEAFF